This T cell receptor beta chain was recorded in a study of blood T cell repertoires in COVID-19. Across the whole study: From the United States, Italy and Spain came samples of acute and convalescent COVID-19. Sources were T cells, B-cell-depleted T cells, or PBMCs; the material itself was cDNA or gDNA.

This CDR3 spans 14 amino acids. Germline values: CDR1 MNHNY, CDR2 SVGAGI (reference sequence). Deletions cut 8 bases from V and 5 bases from J, with 16 bases between. Per the study methods: Reference gene primers were amplified, and this amplification served to estimate nucleated cell counts. The data were produced by immunoSEQ multiplex PCR, yet TCRdb's version contains in-frame clones alone and is incomplete. The D gene and trimming were derived from the DNA, and the V and J assignments and clone size from that table. The sample yields about 74,000 clones, roughly 70% seen once. This chain joins TRBV6-6 and TRBJ1-5; TRBD1 is a possible D gene (6 bases). The source of this sequence is a man aged 70-80 years with acute or convalescent COVID-19. Sequencing was done on a sample of peripheral blood. This CDR3 reads CASVKDSSYQPQHF. Written as DNA, the CDR3 is TGTGCCAGCGTTAAGGACAGTTCTTATCAGCCCCAGCATTTT.